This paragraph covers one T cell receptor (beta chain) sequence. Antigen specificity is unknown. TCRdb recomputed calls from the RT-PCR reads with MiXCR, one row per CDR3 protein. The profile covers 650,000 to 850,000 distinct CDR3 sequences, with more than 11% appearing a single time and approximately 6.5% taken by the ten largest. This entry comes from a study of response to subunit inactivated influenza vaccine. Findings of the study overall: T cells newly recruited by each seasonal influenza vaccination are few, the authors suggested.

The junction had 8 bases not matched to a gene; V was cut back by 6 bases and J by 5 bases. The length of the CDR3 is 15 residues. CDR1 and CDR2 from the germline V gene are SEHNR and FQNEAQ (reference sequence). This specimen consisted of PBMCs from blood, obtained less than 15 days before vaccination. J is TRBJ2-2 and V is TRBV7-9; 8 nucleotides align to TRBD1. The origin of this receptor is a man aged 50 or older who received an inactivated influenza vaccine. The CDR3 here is CASRPGQGRTGELFF. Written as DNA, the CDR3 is TGTGCCAGCAGACCCGGACAGGGTAGGACCGGGGAGCTGTTTTTT. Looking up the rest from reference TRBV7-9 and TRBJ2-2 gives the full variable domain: DTGVSQNPRHKITKRGQNVTFRCDPISEHNRLYWYRQTLGQGPEFLTYFQNEAQLEKSRLLSDRFSAERPKGSFSTLEIQRTEQGDSAMYLCASRPGQGRTGELFFGEGSRLTVL.